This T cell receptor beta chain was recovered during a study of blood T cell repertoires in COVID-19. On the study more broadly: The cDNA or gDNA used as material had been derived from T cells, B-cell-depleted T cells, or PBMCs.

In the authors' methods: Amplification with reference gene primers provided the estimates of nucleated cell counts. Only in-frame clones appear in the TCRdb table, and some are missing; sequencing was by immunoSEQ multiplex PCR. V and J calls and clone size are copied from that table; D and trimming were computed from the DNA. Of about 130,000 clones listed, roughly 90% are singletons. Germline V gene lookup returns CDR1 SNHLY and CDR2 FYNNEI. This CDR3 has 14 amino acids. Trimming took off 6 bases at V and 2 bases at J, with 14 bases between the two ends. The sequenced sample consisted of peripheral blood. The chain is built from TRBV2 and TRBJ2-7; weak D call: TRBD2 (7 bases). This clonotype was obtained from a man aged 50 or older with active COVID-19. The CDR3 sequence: CASREGGSAYEQYV. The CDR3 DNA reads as TGTGCCAGCAGGGAGGGGGGGAGTGCCTACGAGCAGTACGTC.